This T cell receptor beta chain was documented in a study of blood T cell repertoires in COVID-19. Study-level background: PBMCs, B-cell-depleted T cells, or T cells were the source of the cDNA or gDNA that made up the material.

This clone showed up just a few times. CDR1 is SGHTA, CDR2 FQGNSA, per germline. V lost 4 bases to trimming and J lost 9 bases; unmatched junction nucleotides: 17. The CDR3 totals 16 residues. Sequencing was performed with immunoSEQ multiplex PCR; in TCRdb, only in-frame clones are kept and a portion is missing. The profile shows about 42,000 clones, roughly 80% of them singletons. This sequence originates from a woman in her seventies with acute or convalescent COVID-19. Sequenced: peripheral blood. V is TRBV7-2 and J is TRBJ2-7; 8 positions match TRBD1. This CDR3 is CASSSNAMRQGIWQYF. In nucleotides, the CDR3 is TGTGCCAGCAGCTCGAACGCAATGCGACAGGGGATTTGGCAGTACTTC.